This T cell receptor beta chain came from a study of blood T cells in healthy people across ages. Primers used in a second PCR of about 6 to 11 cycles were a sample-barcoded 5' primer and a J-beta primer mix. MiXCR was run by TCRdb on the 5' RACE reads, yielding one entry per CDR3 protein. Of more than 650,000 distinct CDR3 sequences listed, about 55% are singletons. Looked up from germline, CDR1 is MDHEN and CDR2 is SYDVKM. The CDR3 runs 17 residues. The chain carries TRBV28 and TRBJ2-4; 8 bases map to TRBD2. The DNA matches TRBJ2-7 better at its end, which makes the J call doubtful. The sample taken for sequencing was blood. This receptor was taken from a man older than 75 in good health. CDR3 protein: CASPPLFAGGLDYEQYF. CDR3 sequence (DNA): TGTGCCAGTCCGCCCCTCTTCGCGGGAGGACTGGACTACGAGCAGTACTTC.